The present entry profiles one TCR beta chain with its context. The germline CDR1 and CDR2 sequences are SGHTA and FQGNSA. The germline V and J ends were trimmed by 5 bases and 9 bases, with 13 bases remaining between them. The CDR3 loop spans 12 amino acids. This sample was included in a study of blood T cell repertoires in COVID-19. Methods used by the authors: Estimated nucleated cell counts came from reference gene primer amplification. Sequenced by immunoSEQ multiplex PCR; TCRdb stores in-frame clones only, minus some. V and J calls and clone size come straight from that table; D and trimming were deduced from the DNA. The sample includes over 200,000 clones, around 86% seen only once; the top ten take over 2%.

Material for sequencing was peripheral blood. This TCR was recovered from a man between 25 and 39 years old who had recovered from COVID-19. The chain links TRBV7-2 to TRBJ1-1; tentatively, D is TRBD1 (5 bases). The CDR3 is CASSEDKGKAFF. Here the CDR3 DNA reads TGTGCCAGCAGCGAAGACAAGGGGAAAGCTTTCTTT.